This T cell receptor (beta chain) was observed in a study of OX40 agonist ivuxolimab in advanced cancers. Repertoires were generated with immunoSEQ multiplex PCR, while TCRdb's copy carries only in-frame clones and drops some. The sample holds roughly 72,000 clones, about 85% seen once. The CDR3 is 17 amino acids. CDR1 SGDLS and CDR2 YYNGEE come from the germline V gene. The V segment lost 6 bases and the J segment 3 bases; nucleotides outside the gene matches: 17. Autoimmune disease history or systemic immunosuppression barred patients. This sequence joins TRBV9 and TRBJ2-7; 8 bases match TRBD2. Sequenced here: CD4+ or CD8+ T cells sorted from blood, sampled in a trial of the OX40 agonist ivuxolimab. The clonotype was recovered from an adult with an advanced solid tumor such as melanoma, head and neck, liver or kidney cancer. The CDR3 sequence: CASKRGEFEREYYEQYF. The CDR3 coding sequence is TGTGCCAGCAAACGGGGGGAGTTTGAGCGGGAGTACTACGAGCAGTACTTC.